The 23 T cell receptor beta chains listed next were all sequenced from one sample in a study of T cells in tuberculosis. The data were produced by immunoSEQ multiplex PCR, yet TCRdb's version contains in-frame clones alone and is incomplete. The repertoire holds 30,000 to 35,000 clones, with 91% as singletons. Stated time point: new active TB diagnosis, blood taken before or within 7 days of starting treatment. The source material was PBMCs, sampled at tuberculosis diagnosis. Receptor source: an adult with tuberculosis.

The count of this clone is one. The CDR3 protein is CASSSQGGGGYTF. The CDR3 DNA follows: TGTGCCAGCAGCTCCCAAGGGGGTGGCGGCTACACCTTC. This sequence joins TRBV7-8 and TRBJ1-2; the D gene is possibly TRBD1 (6 bases). The CDR3 has 13 residues. V dropped 4 bases and J dropped 8 bases, with 14 bases sitting between them. Germline-derived CDR1 and CDR2 are SGHVS and FQNEAQ.

The chain is built from TRBV4-3 and TRBJ2-7; D call uncertain. From germline, CDR1 is LGHNA and CDR2 YSLEER. This CDR3 has 16 amino acids. Trimming removed 3 bases at V and 4 bases at J, with 19 bases between. The CDR3 bases are TGCGCCAGCAGCCAGCTCCTGGCCCGTTCGACTTACGAGCAGTACTTC. Its translation is CASSQLLARSTYEQYF.

V and J are TRBV6-6 and TRBJ2-7; perhaps TRBD1 as D (5 bases). The CDR3 runs 13 residues. In germline, CDR1 is MNHNY, CDR2 SVGAGI (reference sequence). V lost 6 bases and J lost 0, with 9 bases in between. The CDR3 DNA reads TGTGCCAGCAGCGGACATCTCTCCTACGAGCAGTACTTC. Its protein product is CASSGHLSYEQYF.

The V gene is TRBV6-4, the J gene TRBJ1-6, with 11 bases aligning to TRBD1. This CDR3 is 16 amino acids long. Germline V gene data show CDR1 as MRHNA and CDR2 as SNTAGT. V gave up 6 bases and J gave up 8 bases; unmatched junction bases: 9. For the CDR3, the DNA is TGTGCCAGCAGAGCGTGGACAGGGGGCGCGGATTCACCCCTCCACTTT. Protein sequence: CASRAWTGGADSPLHF.

This clone was seen only once. The V call is TRBV2, the J call TRBJ1-6; D perhaps matches TRBD1 (5 bases). Trimming shortened V by 7 bases and J by 0 bases, and 7 bases separated the two germline ends. Germline CDR1 is SNHLY and CDR2 is FYNNEI. The CDR3 runs 14 residues. The CDR3 loop is CASIQGSYNSPLHF. CDR3 sequence (DNA): TGTGCCAGCATCCAGGGCTCCTATAATTCACCCCTCCACTTT.

The V call is TRBV2, the J call TRBJ1-5, with D unclear. Germline lookup yields CDR1 SNHLY and CDR2 FYNNEI. This CDR3 region has 16 residues. Trimming left V 2 bases short and J 0 bases short, with 11 bases between. The CDR3 DNA reads as TGTGCCAGCAGTGAAATGGGCCTTTATAGCAATCAGCCCCAGCATTTT. Translation: CASSEMGLYSNQPQHF.

This clone came up once. The chain combines TRBV27 with TRBJ1-2; 8 bases map to TRBD1. From germline, CDR1 is MNHEY and CDR2 SMNVEV (reference sequence). This CDR3 spans 13 amino acids. The V segment lost 5 bases and the J segment 8 bases; nucleotides outside the gene matches: 7. The chain's CDR3 is CASSTRTGNGYTF. DNA of the CDR3: TGTGCCAGCAGTACCCGGACAGGGAACGGCTACACCTTC.

This chain uses TRBV30 with TRBJ2-1, with a weak D call TRBD1 (5 bases). The CDR3 is made up of 13 amino acids. In germline, CDR1 is GTSNPN, CDR2 SVGIG (reference sequence). V lost 2 bases and J 7 bases, leaving 12 bases between the germline ends. As DNA, the CDR3 is TGTGCCTGGAGTAGGGCAGGGAAAAATGAGCAGTTCTTC. Encoded protein: CAWSRAGKNEQFF.

This clone came up once. The J gene is TRBJ1-2, the V gene TRBV29-1; 9 nucleotides line up with TRBD1. CDR3 length equals 12 residues. The germline V gene has CDR1 SQVTM and CDR2 ANQGSEA. The CDR3, as DNA: TGCGGCTCCGGGACAGGGAAGGGTGGCTACACCTTC. Translated: CGSGTGKGGYTF. The full variable domain, rest sourced from reference TRBV29-1 and TRBJ1-2, is SAVISQKPSRDICQRGTSLTIQCQVDSQVTMMFWYRQQPGQSLTLIATANQGSEATYESGFVIDKFPISRPNLTFSTLTVSNMSPEDSSIYLCGSGTGKGGYTFGSGTRLTVV.

V gene TRBV6-8 combines with J gene TRBJ1-6; the match to TRBD1 covers 8 bases. The CDR3 is 20 residues long. V gave up 0 bases and J gave up 2 bases; unmatched junction bases: 12. From germline, CDR1 is MNHGY and CDR2 SAAAGT. As DNA, the CDR3 is TGTGCCAGCAGTTACTCGAGGGGACAGGCCCTCCTACCCTATAATTCACCCCTCCACTTT. This codes for CASSYSRGQALLPYNSPLHF.

The rearrangement links TRBV19 to TRBJ1-4, with 9 bases fitting TRBD1. Germline CDR1 and CDR2: LNHDA and SQIVND (reference sequence). Trimming cost V 7 bases and J 8 bases; bases outside gene matches: 8. The CDR3 length is 14 residues. DNA for the CDR3: TGTGCCAGTACCGCCGACAGGGGGGTGGAAAAACTGTTTTTT. Translated, it gives CASTADRGVEKLFF.

The V gene is TRBV2, the J gene TRBJ2-5; 12 nucleotides agree with TRBD2. The CDR3 has 16 residues. Per germline, CDR1 SNHLY and CDR2 FYNNEI. V lost 6 bases, J lost 5 bases, and 10 bases stayed unmatched. CDR3 sequence reads: CASSGGLAGTPETQYF. Here the CDR3 DNA reads TGTGCCAGCAGCGGAGGACTAGCGGGGACTCCGGAGACCCAGTACTTC.

The chain is built from TRBV27 and TRBJ2-7, with D possibly TRBD1 on 6 matching bases. The CDR3 is 13 residues long. Germline V gene data show CDR1 as MNHEY and CDR2 as SMNVEV (reference sequence). Trimming removed 0 bases at V and 3 bases at J, with 6 bases between. The CDR3 DNA reads TGTGCCAGCAGTTTATCAGGGGGCTACGAGCAGTACTTC. Encoded protein: CASSLSGGYEQYF.

The chain uses TRBV7-8 and TRBJ2-3; 7 positions match TRBD2. Unmatched junction bases numbered 7, after V lost 5 bases and J lost 2 bases. Germline loops: CDR1 SGHVS, CDR2 FQNEAQ. The CDR3 has 15 amino acids. Here the CDR3 DNA reads TGTGCCAGCAGCCCCTCAGCGGGGTACACAGATACGCAGTATTTT. Its translation: CASSPSAGYTDTQYF. Supplemented by reference TRBV7-8 and TRBJ2-3, the full variable domain reads GAGVSQSPRYKVAKRGQDVALRCDPISGHVSLFWYQQALGQGPEFLTYFQNEAQLDKSGLPSDRFFAERPEGSVSTLKIQRTQQEDSAVYLCASSPSAGYTDTQYFGPGTRLTVL.

The CDR3 nucleotides are TGTGCCAGCAGCCGAAGAGCGGATCCCATTTTTAACTATGGCTACACCTTC. This codes for CASSRRADPIFNYGYTF. This rearrangement joins TRBV4-2 to TRBJ1-2; D is uncertain. CDR3 length equals 17 residues. The germline V gene encodes CDR1 LGHNA and CDR2 YNFKEQ. Trimming removed 4 bases from V and 1 base from J, with 19 bases in between.

With regard to this clone: The sample holds other DNA sequences that translate to the same CDR3. CDR3 coding DNA: TGTGCCAGCAGCCCTACTAGCGGGGGGGCCTACGAGCAGTACTTC. It encodes CASSPTSGGAYEQYF. The chain links TRBV9 to TRBJ2-7, with 13 bases aligning to TRBD2. Germline V gene lookup returns CDR1 SGDLS and CDR2 YYNGEE. J lost 2 bases, V lost 4 bases, and 3 bases had no gene match. The CDR3 length is 15 residues.

The genes are TRBV10-3 and TRBJ2-7, with 11 bases fitting TRBD2. J lost 5 bases, V lost 10 bases, and 7 bases had no gene match. The CDR3 runs to 13 residues. CDR1 is ENHRY, CDR2 SYGVKD, per germline. As DNA, the CDR3 is TGTGCCACCACTAGCGGGGGTTCGGACGAGCAGTACTTC. Its translation is CATTSGGSDEQYF.

This clone was seen only a few times. The V call is TRBV6-1, the J call TRBJ1-5; D not resolved. The V gene lost 7 bases and the J gene lost 0 bases, with 7 bases spanning the gap. Per germline, CDR1 MNHNS and CDR2 SASEGT. The CDR3 length is 13 residues. The CDR3 sequence is CASIDFSNQPQHF. The CDR3 coding sequence is TGTGCCAGCATAGATTTTAGCAATCAGCCCCAGCATTTT.

The chain recombines TRBV30 with TRBJ2-2; maybe TRBD2 (6 bases). The V gene lost 3 bases and the J gene lost 0 bases, with 17 bases spanning the gap. CDR3 length: 17 amino acids. Germline loops: CDR1 GTSNPN, CDR2 SVGIG (reference sequence). Written as DNA, the CDR3 is TGTGCCTGGAGGGCGGCCCCCGGGACTTCGAACACCGGGGAGCTGTTTTTT. Amino acids: CAWRAAPGTSNTGELFF.

This clone was seen once. The chain couples TRBV4-1 to TRBJ1-2; D remains ambiguous. Looked up from germline, CDR1 is MGHRA and CDR2 is YSYEKL. This CDR3 contains 14 residues. V lost 1 base and J lost 5, with 11 bases in between. CDR3 nucleotides: TGCGCCAGCAGCCAAGTGGGTATAGCGTATGGCTACACCTTC. Translating it yields CASSQVGIAYGYTF.

The chain links TRBV9 to TRBJ2-1; TRBD2 might be the D (5 bases). Trimming cost V 3 bases and J 5 bases, with 9 bases left between them. Germline CDR1 is SGDLS and CDR2 is YYNGEE. The CDR3 has 13 residues. This CDR3 is CASSADLNNEQFF. Here the CDR3 DNA reads TGTGCCAGCAGCGCGGACTTGAACAATGAGCAGTTCTTC.

V usage is TRBV4-1 and J usage is TRBJ1-5; D call uncertain. Per germline, CDR1 MGHRA and CDR2 YSYEKL. The CDR3 spans 16 residues. Trimming removed 0 bases at V and 0 bases at J, with 9 bases between. The CDR3 nucleotides read TGCGCCAGCAGCCAAGATGGAGGGTATAGCAATCAGCCCCAGCATTTT. This codes for CASSQDGGYSNQPQHF.

The chain recombines TRBV6-5 with TRBJ1-2, with D perhaps matching TRBD1 (6 bases). The CDR3 sequence is 12 residues long. From germline, CDR1 is MNHEY and CDR2 SVGAGI. V was clipped by 5 bases and J by 6 bases, with 10 bases between them. The CDR3 DNA follows: TGTGCCAGCAGTACCCGGACAGATGGCTACACCTTC. Translating gives CASSTRTDGYTF.